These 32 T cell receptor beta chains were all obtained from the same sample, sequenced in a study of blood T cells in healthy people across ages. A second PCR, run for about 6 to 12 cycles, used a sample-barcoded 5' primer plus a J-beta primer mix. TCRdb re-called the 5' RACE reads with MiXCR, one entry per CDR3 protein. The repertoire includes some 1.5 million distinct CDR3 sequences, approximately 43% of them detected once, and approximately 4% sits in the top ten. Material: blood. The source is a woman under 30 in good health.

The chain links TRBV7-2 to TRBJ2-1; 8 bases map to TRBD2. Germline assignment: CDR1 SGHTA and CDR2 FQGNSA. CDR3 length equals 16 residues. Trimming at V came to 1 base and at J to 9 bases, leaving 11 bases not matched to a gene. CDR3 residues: CASSLGARAGESEQFF. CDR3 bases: TGTGCCAGCAGCTTAGGTGCAAGAGCGGGAGAGAGTGAGCAGTTCTTC.

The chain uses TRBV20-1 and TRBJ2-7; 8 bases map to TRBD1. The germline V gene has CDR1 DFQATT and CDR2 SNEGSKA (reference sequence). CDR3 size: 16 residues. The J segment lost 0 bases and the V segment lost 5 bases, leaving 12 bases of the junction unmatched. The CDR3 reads CSAVNSDRGPSYEQYF. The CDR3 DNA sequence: TGCAGTGCTGTGAACTCAGACAGGGGACCCTCCTACGAGCAGTACTTC.

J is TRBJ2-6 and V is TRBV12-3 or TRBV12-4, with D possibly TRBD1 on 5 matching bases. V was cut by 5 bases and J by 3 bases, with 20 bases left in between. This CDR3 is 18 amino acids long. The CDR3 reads CASSTLTVLWGGANVLTF. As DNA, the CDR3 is TGTGCCAGCAGTACTTTGACAGTTCTCTGGGGTGGGGCCAACGTCCTGACTTTC.

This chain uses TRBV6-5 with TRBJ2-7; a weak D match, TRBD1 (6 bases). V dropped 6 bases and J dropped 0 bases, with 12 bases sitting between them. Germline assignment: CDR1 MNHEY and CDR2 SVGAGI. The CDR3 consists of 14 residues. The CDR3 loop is CASRSGQNSYEQYF. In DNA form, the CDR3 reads TGTGCCAGCAGGTCCGGACAGAACTCCTACGAGCAGTACTTC.

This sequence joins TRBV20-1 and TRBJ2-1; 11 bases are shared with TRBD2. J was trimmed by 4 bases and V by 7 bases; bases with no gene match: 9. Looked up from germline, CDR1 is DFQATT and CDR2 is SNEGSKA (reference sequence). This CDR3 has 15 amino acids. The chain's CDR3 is CSGSGGLAEYNEQFF. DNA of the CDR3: TGCAGTGGTAGCGGGGGACTAGCGGAATACAATGAGCAGTTCTTC.

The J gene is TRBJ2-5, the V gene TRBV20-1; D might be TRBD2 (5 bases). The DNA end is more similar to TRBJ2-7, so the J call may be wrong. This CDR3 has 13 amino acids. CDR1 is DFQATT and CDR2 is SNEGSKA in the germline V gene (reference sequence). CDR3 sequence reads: CSARTPGLDEQYF. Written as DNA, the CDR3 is TGCAGTGCTAGAACCCCGGGGTTAGACGAGCAGTACTTC.

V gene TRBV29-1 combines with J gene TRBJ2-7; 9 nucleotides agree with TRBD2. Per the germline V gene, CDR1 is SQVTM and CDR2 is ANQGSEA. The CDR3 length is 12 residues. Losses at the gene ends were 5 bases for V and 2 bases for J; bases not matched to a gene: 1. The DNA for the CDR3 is TGCAGCGTTTCTAGCGGGACCTACGAGCAGTACTTC. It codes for CSVSSGTYEQYF.

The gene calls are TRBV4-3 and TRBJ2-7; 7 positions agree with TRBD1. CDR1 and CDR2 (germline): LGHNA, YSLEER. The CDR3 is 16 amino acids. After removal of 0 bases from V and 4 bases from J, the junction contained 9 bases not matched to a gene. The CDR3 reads CASSQDPGTDVYEQYF. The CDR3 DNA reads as TGCGCCAGCAGCCAAGACCCCGGGACAGATGTTTACGAGCAGTACTTC.

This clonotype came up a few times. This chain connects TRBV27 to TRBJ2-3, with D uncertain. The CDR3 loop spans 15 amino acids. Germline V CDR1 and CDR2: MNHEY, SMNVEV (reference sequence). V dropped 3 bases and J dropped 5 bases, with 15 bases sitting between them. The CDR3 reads CASSLAVTGRDTQYF. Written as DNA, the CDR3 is TGTGCCAGCAGTTTGGCAGTAACGGGTCGAGATACGCAGTATTTT.

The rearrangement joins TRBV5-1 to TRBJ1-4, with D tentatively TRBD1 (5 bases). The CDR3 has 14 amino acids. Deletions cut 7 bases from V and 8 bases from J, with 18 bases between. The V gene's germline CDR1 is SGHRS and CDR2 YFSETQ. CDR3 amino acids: CASGAGHTEEKLFF. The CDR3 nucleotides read TGCGCCAGCGGCGCAGGGCACACCGAAGAAAAACTGTTTTTT.

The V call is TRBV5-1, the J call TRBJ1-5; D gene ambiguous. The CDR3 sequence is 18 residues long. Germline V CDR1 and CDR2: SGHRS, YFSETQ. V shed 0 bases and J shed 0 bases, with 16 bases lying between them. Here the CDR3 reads CASSLAPLVGGSNQPQHF. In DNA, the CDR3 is TGCGCCAGCAGCTTGGCTCCTCTAGTAGGCGGTAGCAATCAGCCCCAGCATTTT.

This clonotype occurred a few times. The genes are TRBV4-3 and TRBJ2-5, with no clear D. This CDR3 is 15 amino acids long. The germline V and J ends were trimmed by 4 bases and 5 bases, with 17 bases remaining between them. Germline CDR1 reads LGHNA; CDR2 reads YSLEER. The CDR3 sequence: CASSRGTNGRETQYF. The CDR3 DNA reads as TGCGCCAGCAGCCGGGGAACTAATGGCAGGGAGACCCAGTACTTC.

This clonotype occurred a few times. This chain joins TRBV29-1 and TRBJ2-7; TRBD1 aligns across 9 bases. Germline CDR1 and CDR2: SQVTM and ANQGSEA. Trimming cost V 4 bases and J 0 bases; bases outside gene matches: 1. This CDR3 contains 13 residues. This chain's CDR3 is CSVVTGGSYEQYF. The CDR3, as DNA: TGCAGCGTTGTGACAGGGGGCTCCTACGAGCAGTACTTC.

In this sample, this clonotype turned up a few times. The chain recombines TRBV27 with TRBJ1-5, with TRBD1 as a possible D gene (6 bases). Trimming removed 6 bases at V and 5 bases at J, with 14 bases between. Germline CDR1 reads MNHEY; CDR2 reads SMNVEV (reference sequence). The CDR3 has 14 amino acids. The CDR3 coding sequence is TGTGCCAGCAGGGGCAGGGGAAGCCATCAGCCCCAGCATTTT. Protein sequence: CASRGRGSHQPQHF.

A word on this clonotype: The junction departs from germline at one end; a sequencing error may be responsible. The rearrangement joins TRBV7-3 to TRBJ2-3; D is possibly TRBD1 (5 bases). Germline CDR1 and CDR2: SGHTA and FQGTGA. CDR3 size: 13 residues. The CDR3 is CVSSSRTSDTQYF. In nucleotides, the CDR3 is TGTGTCAGCAGCTCGCGGACATCAGATACGCAGTATTTT.

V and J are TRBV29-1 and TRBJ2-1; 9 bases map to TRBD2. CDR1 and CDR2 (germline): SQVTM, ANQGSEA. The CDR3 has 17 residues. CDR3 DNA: TGCGCCACTAACGGCGGGAGGGCCTCTCGATCCCACAATGAGCAGTTCTTC. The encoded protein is CATNGGRASRSHNEQFF.

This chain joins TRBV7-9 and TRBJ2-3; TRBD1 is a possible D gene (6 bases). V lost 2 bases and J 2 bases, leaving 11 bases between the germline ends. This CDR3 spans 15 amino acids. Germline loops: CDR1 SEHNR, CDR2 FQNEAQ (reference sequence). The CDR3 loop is CASSLIQGTTDTQYF. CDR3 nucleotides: TGTGCCAGCAGCTTAATACAGGGAACCACAGATACGCAGTATTTT. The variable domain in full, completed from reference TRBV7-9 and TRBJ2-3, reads DTGVSQNPRHKITKRGQNVTFRCDPISEHNRLYWYRQTLGQGPEFLTYFQNEAQLEKSRLLSDRFSAERPKGSFSTLEIQRTEQGDSAMYLCASSLIQGTTDTQYFGPGTRLTVL.

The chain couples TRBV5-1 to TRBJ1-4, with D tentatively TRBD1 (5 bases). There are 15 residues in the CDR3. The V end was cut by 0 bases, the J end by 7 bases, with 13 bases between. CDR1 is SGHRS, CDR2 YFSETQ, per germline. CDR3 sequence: CASSLVAGGSEKLFF. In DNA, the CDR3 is TGCGCCAGCAGCTTGGTCGCGGGGGGTAGTGAAAAACTGTTTTTT.

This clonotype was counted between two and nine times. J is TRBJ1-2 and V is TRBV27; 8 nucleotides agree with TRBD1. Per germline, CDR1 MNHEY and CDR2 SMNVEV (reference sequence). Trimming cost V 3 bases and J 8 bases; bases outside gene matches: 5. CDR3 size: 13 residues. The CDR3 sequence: CASSLGQAQGYTF. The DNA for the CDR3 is TGTGCCAGCAGTTTGGGACAGGCGCAGGGCTACACCTTC.

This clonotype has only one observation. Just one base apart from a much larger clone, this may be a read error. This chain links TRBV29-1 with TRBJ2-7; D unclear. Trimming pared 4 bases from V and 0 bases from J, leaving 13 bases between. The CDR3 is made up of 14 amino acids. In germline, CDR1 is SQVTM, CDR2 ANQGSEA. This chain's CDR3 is CSVVVGSSSYEQYF. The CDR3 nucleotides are TGCAGCGTTGTCGTAGGGTCCTCCTCCTACGAGCAGTACTTC.

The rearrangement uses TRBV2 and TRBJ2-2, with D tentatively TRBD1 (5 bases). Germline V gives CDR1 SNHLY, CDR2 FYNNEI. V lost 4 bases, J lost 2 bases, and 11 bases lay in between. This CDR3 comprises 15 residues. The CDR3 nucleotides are TGTGCCAGCAGTGGGGCCAGGGTTAACACCGGGGAGCTGTTTTTT. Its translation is CASSGARVNTGELFF.

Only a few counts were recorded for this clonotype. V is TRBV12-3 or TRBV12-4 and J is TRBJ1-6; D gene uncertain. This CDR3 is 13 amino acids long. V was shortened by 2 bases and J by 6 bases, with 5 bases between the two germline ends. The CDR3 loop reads CASSLKANSPLHF. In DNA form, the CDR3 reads TGTGCCAGCAGTTTAAAGGCTAATTCACCCCTCCACTTT.

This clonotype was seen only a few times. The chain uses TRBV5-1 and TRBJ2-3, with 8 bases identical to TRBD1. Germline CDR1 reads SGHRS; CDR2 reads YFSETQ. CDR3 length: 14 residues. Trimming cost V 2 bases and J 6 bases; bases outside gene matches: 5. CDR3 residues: CASSLPGGDDTQYF. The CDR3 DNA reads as TGCGCCAGCAGCTTACCAGGGGGCGATGATACGCAGTATTTT.

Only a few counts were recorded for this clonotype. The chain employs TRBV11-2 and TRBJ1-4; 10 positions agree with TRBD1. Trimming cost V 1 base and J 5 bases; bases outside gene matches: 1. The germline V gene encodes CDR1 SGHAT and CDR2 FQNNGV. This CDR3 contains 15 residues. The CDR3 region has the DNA TGTGCCAGCAGCTTAGTGACAGGGGGCAATGAAAAACTGTTTTTT. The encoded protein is CASSLVTGGNEKLFF.

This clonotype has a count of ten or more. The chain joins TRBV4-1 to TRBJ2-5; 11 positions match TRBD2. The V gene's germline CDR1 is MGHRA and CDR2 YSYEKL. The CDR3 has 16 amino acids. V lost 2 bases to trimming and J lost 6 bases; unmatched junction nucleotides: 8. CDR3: CASSQRTSGGSKTQYF. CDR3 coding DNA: TGCGCCAGCAGCCAACGTACTAGCGGGGGCAGTAAGACCCAGTACTTC.

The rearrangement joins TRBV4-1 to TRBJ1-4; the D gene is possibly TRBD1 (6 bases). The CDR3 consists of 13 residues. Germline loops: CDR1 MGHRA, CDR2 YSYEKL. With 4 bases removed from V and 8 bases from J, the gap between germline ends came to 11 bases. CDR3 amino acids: CASSRTQGEKLFF. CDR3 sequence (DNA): TGCGCCAGCAGCCGCACCCAGGGGGAAAAACTGTTTTTT.

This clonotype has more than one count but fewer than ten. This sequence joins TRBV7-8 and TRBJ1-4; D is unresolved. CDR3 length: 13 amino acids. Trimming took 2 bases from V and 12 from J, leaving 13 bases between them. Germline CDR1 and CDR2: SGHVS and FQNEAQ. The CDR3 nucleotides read TGTGCCAGCAGCTTACGTCACCTGGGAGAACTGTTTTTT. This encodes CASSLRHLGELFF.

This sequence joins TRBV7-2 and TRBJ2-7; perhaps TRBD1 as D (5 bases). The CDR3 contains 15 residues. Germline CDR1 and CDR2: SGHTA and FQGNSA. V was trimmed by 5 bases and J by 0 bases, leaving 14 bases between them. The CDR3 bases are TGTGCCAGCAGCCTCCGCAGGGCCGACTCCTACGAGCAGTACTTC. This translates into CASSLRRADSYEQYF. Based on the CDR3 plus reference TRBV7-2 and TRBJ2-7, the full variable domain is GAGVSQSPSNKVTEKGKDVELRCDPISGHTALYWYRQSLGQGLEFLIYFQGNSAPDKSGLPSDRFSAERTGGSVSTLTIQRTQQEDSAVYLCASSLRRADSYEQYFGPGTRLTVT.

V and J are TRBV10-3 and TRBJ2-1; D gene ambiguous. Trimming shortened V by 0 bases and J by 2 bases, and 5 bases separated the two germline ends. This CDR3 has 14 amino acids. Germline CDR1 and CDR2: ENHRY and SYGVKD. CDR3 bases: TGTGCCATCAGTGAGTCCTTGGCCTACAATGAGCAGTTCTTC. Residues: CAISESLAYNEQFF.

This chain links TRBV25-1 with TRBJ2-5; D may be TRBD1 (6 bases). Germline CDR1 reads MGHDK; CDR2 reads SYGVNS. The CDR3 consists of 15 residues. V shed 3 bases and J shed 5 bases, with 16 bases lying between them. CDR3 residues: CASSDSRGPGETQYF. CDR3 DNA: TGTGCCAGCAGTGACTCCAGGGGACCGGGTGAGACCCAGTACTTC.

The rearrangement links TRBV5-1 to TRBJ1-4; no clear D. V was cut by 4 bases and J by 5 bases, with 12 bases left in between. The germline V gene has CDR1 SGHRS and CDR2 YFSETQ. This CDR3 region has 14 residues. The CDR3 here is CASSPRKGNEKLFF. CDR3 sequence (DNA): TGCGCCAGCAGCCCCCGTAAGGGCAATGAAAAACTGTTTTTT.

This chain's CDR3 is CASSPFSQGGYGYTF. The DNA of the CDR3 is TGCGCCAGCAGCCCGTTCTCACAGGGGGGGTATGGCTACACCTTC. This chain links TRBV4-3 with TRBJ1-2; 8 bases fit TRBD1. The CDR3 sequence is 15 residues long. The V gene's germline CDR1 is LGHNA and CDR2 YSLEER. V was clipped by 4 bases and J by 5 bases; unmatched bases: 9.